The clone carrying this T cell receptor beta chain has ten or more counts. The antigen is unknown. CDR3 length: 17 amino acids. Trimming removed 3 bases at V and 4 bases at J, with 21 bases between. The germline gives CDR1 SGDLS, CDR2 YYNGEE. A single record per CDR3 protein comes from TCRdb applying MiXCR to the 5' RACE reads. The data hold more than 250,000 distinct CDR3 sequences, with around a tenth observed a single time. The sample belongs to a study of CD8 T cells in ankylosing spondylitis. Study conclusions and caveats: Clones linked with disease were CD8+ and fairly uncommon in the peripheral blood.

This rearrangement joins TRBV9 to TRBJ2-3, with D tentatively TRBD2 (6 bases). What was sequenced was blood, either unsorted or a sorted T cell fraction (not recorded which). This clonotype was obtained from a female donor with ankylosing spondylitis or in good health (not recorded which). Written as DNA, the CDR3 is TGTGCCAGCAGCGCCTTCTCCGGAACGTCGGGGGCAGATACGCAGTATTTT. Amino acid sequence: CASSAFSGTSGADTQYF. Complete variable domain (other parts from reference TRBV9 and TRBJ2-3): DSGVTQTPKHLITATGQRVTLRCSPRSGDLSVYWYQQSLDQGLQFLIQYYNGEERAKGNILERFSAQQFPDLHSELNLSSLELGDSALYFCASSAFSGTSGADTQYFGPGTRLTVL.